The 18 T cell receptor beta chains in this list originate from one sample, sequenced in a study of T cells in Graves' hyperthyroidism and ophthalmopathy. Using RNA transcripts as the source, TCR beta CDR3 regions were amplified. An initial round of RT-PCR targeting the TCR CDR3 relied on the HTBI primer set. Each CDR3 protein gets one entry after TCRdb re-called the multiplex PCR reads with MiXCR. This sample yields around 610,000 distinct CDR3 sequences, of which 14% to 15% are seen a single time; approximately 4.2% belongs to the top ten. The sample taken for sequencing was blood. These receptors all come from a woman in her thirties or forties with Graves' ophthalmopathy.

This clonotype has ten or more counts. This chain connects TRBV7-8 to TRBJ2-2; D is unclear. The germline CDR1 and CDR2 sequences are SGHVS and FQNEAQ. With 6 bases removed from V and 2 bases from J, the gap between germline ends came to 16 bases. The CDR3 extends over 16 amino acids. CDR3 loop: CASRAKAPFNTGELFF. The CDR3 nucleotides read TGTGCCAGCAGAGCAAAGGCACCCTTTAACACCGGGGAGCTGTTTTTT.

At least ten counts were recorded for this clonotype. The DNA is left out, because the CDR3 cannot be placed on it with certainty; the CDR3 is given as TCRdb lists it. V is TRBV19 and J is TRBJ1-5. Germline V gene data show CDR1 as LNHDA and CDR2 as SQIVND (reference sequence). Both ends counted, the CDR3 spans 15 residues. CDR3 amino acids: CASSIGSTSGQPQHF.

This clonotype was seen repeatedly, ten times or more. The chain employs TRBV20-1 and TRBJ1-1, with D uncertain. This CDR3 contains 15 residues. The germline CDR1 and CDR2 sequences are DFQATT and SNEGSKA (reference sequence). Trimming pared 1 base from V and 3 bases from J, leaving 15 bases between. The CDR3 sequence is CSARASWGADTEAFF. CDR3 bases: TGCAGTGCTAGAGCCTCCTGGGGAGCGGACACTGAAGCTTTCTTT.

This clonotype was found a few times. The CDR3 DNA sequence: TGTGCCAGCAGCGCTAATTTGCCCCAGGTAGCTTTCTTT. This encodes CASSANLPQVAFF. The rearrangement links TRBV7-8 to TRBJ1-1; D remains ambiguous. V dropped 5 bases and J dropped 10 bases, with 17 bases sitting between them. This CDR3 comprises 13 residues. The germline CDR1 and CDR2 sequences are SGHVS and FQNEAQ.

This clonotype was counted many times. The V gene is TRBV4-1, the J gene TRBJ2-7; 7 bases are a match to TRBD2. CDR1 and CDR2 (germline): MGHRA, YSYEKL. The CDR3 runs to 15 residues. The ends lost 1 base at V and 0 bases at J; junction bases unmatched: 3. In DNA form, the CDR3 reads TGCGCCAGCAGCCAAGTCCCTAGCGGCTCCTACGAGCAGTACTTC. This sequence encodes CASSQVPSGSYEQYF.

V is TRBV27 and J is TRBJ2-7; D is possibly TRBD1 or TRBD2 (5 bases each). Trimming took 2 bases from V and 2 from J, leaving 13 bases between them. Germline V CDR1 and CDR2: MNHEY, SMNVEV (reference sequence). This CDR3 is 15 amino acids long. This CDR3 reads CASSLTGRQAYEQYF. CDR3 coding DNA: TGTGCCAGCAGTTTAACGGGACGGCAGGCCTACGAGCAGTACTTC.

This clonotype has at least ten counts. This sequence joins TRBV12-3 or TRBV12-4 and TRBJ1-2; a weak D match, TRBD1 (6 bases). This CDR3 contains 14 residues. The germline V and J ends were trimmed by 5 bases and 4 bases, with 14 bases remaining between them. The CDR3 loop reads CASSLWTATYGYTF. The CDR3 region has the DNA TGTGCCAGCAGTCTTTGGACAGCAACCTATGGCTACACCTTC.

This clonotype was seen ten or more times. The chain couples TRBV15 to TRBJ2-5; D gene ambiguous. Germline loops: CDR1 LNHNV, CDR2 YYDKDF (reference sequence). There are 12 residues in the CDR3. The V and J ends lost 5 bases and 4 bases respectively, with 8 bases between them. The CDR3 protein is CATSGPRETQYF. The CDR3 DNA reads TGTGCCACCAGCGGACCTAGAGAGACCCAGTACTTC.

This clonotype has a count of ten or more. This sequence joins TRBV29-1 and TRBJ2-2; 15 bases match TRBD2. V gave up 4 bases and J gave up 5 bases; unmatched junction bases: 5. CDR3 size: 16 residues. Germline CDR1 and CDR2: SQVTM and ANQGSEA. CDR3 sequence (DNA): TGCAGCGTTGTAGGACTAGCGGGAGGGCCTACCGGGGAGCTGTTTTTT. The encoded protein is CSVVGLAGGPTGELFF.

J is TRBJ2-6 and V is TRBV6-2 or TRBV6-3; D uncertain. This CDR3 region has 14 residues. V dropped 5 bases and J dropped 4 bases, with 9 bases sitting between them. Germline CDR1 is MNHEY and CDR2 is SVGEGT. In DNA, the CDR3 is TGTGCCAGCAGTACCAGTTTAGGGGCCAACGTCCTGACTTTC. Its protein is CASSTSLGANVLTF.

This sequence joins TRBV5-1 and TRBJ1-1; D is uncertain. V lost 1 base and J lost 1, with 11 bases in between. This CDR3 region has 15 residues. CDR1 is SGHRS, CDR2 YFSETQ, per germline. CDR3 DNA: TGCGCCAGCAGCTTGAGCCAGAACCCGAACACTGAAGCTTTCTTT. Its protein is CASSLSQNPNTEAFF.

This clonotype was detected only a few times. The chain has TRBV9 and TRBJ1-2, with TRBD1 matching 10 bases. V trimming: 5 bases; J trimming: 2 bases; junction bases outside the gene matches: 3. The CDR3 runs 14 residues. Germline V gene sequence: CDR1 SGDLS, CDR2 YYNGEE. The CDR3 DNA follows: TGTGCCAGCAGGTCGGGACAGGGGAACTATGGCTACACCTTC. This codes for CASRSGQGNYGYTF.

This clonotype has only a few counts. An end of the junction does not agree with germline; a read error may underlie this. DNA for the CDR3: TGTGCTAGCAGCTTTGTATGGAAGGGCGAGCAGTACTTC. This translates into CASSFVWKGEQYF. The V gene is TRBV7-7, the J gene TRBJ2-7, with D unresolved. CDR3 length: 13 residues. CDR1 is SSHAT and CDR2 is FNYEAQ in the germline V gene (reference sequence).

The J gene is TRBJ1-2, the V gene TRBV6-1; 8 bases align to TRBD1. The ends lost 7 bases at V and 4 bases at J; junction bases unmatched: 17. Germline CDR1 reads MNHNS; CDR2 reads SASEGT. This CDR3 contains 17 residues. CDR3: CASNRGDSSSSGYGYTF. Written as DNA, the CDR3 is TGTGCCAGCAACAGGGGGGACTCATCCTCTTCTGGCTATGGCTACACCTTC.

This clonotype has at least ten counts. CDR3 in DNA: TGCGCCAGCAGCTTGGCAGCGGGAGGACCCGGGGAGCTGTTTTTT. Amino acid sequence: CASSLAAGGPGELFF. V is TRBV5-1 and J is TRBJ2-2; 9 positions match TRBD2. The CDR3 length is 15 residues. The V gene's germline CDR1 is SGHRS and CDR2 YFSETQ. J was trimmed by 6 bases and V by 0 bases; bases with no gene match: 3.

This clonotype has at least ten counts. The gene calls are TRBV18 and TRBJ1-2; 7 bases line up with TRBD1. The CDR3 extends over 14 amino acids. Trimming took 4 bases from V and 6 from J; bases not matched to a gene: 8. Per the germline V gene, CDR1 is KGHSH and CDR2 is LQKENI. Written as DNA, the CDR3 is TGTGCCAGCTCACTAGATTCAACAGGGGATGGCTACACCTTC. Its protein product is CASSLDSTGDGYTF.

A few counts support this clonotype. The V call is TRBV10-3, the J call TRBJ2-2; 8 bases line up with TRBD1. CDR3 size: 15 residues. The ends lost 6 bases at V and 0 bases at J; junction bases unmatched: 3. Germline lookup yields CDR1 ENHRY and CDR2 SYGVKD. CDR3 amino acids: CAISGDRPNTGELFF. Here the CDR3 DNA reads TGTGCCATCAGCGGGGACAGGCCGAACACCGGGGAGCTGTTTTTT.

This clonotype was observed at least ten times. The CDR3 loop reads CASSLIATNTGELFF. Here the CDR3 DNA reads TGTGCCAGCAGTTTAATCGCGACGAACACCGGGGAGCTGTTTTTT. The chain couples TRBV28 to TRBJ2-2; D gene uncertain. CDR3 length: 15 amino acids. Germline assignment: CDR1 MDHEN and CDR2 SYDVKM. The V end was cut by 2 bases, the J end by 0 bases, with 7 bases between.